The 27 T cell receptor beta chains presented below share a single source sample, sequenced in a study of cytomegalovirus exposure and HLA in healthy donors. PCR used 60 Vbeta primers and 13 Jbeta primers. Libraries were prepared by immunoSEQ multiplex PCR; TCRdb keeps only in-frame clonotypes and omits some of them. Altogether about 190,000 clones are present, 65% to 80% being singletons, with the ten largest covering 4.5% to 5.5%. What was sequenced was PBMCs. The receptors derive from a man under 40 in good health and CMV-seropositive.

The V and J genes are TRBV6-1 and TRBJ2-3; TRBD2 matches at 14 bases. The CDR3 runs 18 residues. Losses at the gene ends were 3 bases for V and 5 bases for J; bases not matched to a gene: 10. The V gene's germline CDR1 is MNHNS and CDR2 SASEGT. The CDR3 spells CASSDIFGTSGSRDTQYF. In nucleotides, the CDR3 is TGTGCCAGCAGTGATATTTTTGGGACTAGCGGGAGTAGAGATACGCAGTATTTT.

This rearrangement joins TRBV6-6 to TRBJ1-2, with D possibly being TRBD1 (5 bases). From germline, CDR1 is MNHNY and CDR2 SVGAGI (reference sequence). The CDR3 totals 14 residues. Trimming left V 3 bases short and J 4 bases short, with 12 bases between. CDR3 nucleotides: TGTGCCAGCAGTTATCCACAGGAGTTCTATGGCTACACCTTC. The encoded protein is CASSYPQEFYGYTF.

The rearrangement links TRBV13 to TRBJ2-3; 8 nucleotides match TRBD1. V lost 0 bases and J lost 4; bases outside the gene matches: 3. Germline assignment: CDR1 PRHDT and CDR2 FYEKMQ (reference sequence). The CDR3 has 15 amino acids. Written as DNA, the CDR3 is TGTGCCAGCAGCTTAGGAGGACAGGGAGCAGATACGCAGTATTTT. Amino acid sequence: CASSLGGQGADTQYF.

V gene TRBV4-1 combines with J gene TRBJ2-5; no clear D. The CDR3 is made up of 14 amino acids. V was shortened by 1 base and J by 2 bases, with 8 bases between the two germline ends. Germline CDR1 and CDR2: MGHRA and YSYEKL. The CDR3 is CASSQVQAQETQYF. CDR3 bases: TGCGCCAGCAGCCAAGTTCAGGCACAAGAGACCCAGTACTTC.

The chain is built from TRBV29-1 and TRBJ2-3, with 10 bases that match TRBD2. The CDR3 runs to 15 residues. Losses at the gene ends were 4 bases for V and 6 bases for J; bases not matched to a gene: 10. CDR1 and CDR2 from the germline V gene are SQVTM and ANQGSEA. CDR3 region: CSVVGRAGGYDTQYF. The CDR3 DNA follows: TGCAGCGTTGTGGGGCGAGCGGGAGGGTATGATACGCAGTATTTT.

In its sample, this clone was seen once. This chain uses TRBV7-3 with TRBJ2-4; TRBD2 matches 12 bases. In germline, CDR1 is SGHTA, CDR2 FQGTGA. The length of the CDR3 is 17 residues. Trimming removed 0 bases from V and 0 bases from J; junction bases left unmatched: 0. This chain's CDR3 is CASSLTGLAGAKNIQYF. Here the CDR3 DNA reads TGTGCCAGCAGCTTAACGGGACTAGCGGGAGCCAAAAACATTCAGTACTTC.

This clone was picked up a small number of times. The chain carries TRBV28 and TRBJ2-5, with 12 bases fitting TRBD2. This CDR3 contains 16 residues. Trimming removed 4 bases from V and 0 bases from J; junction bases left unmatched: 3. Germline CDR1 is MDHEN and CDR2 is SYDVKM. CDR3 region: CASSSWTSGNQETQYF. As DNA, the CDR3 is TGTGCCAGCAGTTCCTGGACTAGCGGGAACCAAGAGACCCAGTACTTC.

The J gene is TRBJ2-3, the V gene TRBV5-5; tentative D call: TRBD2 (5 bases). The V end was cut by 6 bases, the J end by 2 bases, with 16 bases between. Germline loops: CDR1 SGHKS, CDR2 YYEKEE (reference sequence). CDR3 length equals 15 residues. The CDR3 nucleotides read TGTGCCAGCACCCTGAGGGCGGCAGCCACAGATACGCAGTATTTT. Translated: CASTLRAAATDTQYF.

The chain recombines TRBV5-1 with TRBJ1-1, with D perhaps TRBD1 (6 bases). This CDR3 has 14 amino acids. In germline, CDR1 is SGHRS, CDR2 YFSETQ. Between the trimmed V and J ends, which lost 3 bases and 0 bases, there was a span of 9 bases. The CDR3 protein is CASSYGQMNTEAFF. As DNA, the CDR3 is TGCGCCAGCAGCTACGGACAGATGAACACTGAAGCTTTCTTT.

The CDR3 spells CASSPTLNTEAFF. The CDR3 bases are TGTGCCAGCTCCCCTACTCTGAACACTGAAGCTTTCTTT. The chain uses TRBV18 and TRBJ1-1; D gene unclear. Germline loops: CDR1 KGHSH, CDR2 LQKENI. V gave up 6 bases and J gave up 0 bases, with 8 bases separating them. The CDR3 sequence is 13 residues long.

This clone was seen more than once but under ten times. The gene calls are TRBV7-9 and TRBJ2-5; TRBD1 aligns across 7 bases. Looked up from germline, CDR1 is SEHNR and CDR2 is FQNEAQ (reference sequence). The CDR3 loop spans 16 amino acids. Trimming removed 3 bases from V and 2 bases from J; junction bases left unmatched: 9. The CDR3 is CASSLNRGAQQETQYF. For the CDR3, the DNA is TGTGCCAGCAGCTTGAACAGGGGAGCTCAACAAGAGACCCAGTACTTC.

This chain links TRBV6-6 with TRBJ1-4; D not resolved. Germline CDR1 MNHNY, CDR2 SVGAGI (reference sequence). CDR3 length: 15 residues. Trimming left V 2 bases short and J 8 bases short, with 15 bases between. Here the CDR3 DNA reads TGTGCCAGCAGTTACCCCCCCGCGCGGGTCGAAAAACTGTTTTTT. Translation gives CASSYPPARVEKLFF.

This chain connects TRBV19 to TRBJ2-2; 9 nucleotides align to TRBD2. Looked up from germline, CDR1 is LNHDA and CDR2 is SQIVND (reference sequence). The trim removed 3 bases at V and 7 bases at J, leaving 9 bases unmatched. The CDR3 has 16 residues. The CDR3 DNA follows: TGTGCCAGTAGTATCGCTGCGGGAGGGTCGAGCGGGGAGCTGTTTTTT. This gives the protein CASSIAAGGSSGELFF.

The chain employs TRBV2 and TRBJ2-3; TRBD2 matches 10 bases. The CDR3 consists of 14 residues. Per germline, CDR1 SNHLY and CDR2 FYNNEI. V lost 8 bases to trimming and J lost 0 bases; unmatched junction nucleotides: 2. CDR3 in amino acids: CASWTSGSTDTQYF. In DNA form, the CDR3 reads TGTGCCAGCTGGACTAGCGGTAGCACAGATACGCAGTATTTT. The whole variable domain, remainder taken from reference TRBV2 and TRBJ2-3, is EPEVTQTPSHQVTQMGQEVILRCVPISNHLYFYWYRQILGQKVEFLVSFYNNEISEKSEIFDDQFSVERPDGSNFTLKIRSTKLEDSAMYFCASWTSGSTDTQYFGPGTRLTVL.

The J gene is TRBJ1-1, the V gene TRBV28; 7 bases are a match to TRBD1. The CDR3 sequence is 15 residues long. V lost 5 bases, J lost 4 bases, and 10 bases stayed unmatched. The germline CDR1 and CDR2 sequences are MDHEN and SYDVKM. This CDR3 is CASSTYRGPGTEAFF. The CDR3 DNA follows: TGTGCCAGCAGTACATACAGGGGACCGGGCACTGAAGCTTTCTTT.

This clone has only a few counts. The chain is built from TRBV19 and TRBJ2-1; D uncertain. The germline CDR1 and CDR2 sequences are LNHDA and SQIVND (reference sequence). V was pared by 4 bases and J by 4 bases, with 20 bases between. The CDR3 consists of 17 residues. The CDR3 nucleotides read TGTGCCAGTAGTAGCGGAAAGCCATTCCCCTGGTACAATGAGCAGTTCTTC. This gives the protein CASSSGKPFPWYNEQFF.

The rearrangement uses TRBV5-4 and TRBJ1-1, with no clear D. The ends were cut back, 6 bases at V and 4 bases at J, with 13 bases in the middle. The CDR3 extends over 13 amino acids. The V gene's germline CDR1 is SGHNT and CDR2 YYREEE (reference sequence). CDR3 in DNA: TGTGCCAGCACCATACAGCCACTCACTGAAGCTTTCTTT. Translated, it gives CASTIQPLTEAFF.

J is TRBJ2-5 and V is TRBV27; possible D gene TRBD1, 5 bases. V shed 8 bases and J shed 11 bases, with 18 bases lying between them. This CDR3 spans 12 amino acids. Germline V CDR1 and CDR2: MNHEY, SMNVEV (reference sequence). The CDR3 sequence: CASSERQGLQYF. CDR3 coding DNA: TGTGCCAGCTCAGAACGGCAGGGCCTACAGTACTTC.

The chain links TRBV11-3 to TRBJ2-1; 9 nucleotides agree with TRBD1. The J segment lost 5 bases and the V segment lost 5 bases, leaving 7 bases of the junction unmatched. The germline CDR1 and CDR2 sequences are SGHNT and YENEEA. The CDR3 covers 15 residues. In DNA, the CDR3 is TGTGCCAGCAGCCATCCGGGACAGGGCCACAATGAGCAGTTCTTC. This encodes CASSHPGQGHNEQFF.

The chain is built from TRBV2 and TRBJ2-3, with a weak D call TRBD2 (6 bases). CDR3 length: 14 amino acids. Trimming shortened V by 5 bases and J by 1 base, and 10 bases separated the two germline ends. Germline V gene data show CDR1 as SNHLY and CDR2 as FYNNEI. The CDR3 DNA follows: TGTGCCAGCAGTCCCGGAGGGGGCACAGATACGCAGTATTTT. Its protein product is CASSPGGGTDTQYF.

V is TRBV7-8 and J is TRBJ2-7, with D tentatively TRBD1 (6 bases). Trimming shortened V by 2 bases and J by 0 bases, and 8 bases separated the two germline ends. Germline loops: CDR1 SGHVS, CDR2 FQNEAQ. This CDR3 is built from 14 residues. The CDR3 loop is CASSLRGNSYEQYF. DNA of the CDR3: TGTGCCAGCAGCTTAAGGGGGAACTCCTACGAGCAGTACTTC.

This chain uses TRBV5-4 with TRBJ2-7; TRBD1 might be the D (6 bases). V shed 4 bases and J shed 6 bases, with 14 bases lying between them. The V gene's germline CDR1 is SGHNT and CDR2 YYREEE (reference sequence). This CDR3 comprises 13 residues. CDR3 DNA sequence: TGTGCCAGCAGCGCTACCCAGGGGCGCGAGCAGTACTTC. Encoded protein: CASSATQGREQYF. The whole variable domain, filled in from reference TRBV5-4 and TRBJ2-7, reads ETGVTQSPTHLIKTRGQQVTLRCSSQSGHNTVSWYQQALGQGPQFIFQYYREEENGRGNFPPRFSGLQFPNYSSELNVNALELDDSALYLCASSATQGREQYFGPGTRLTVT.

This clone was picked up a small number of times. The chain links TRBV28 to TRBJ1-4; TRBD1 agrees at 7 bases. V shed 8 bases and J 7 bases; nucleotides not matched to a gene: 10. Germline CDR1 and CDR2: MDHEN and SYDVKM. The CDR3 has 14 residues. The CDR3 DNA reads TGTGCCAGCCGTCGCGGGACAGCGCTTGAAAAACTGTTTTTT. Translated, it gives CASRRGTALEKLFF.

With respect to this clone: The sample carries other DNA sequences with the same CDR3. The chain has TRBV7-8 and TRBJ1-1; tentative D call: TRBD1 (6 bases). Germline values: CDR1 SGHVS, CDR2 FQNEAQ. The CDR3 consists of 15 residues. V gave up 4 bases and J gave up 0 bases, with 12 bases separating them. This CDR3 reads CASSSRGAMNTEAFF. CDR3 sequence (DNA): TGTGCCAGCAGCTCTCGGGGGGCGATGAACACTGAAGCTTTCTTT.

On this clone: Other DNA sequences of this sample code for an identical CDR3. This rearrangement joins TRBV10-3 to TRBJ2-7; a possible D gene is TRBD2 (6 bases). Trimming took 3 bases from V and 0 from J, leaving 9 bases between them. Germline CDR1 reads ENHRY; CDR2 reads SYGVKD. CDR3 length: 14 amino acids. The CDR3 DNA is TGTGCCATCAGTGAATCCGGGGGCTCCTACGAGCAGTACTTC. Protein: CAISESGGSYEQYF.

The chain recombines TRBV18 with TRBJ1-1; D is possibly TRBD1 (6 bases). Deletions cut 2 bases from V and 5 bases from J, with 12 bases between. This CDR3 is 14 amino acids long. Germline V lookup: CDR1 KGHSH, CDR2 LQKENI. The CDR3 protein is CASSPMIGGTEAFF. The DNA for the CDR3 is TGTGCCAGCTCACCAATGATAGGGGGAACTGAAGCTTTCTTT.

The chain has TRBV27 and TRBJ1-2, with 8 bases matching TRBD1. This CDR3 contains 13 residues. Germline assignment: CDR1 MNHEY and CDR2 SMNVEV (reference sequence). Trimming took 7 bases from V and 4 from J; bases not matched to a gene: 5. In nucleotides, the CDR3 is TGTGCCAGCACCCGTGGACAGGGCTATGGCTACACCTTC. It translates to CASTRGQGYGYTF.